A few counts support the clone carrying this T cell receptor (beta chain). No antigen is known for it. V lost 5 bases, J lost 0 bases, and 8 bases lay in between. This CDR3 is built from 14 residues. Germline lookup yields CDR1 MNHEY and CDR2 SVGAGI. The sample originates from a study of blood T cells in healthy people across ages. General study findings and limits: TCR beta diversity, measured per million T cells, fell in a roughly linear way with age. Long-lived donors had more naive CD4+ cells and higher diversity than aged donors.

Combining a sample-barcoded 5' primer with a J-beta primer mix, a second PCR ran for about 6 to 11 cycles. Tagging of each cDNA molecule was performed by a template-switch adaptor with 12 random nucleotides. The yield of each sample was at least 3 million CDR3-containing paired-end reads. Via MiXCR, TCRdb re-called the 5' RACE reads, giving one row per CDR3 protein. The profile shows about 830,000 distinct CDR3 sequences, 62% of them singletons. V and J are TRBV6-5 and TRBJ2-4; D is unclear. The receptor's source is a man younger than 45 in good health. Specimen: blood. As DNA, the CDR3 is TGTGCCAGCAGTACGGGCCTAGCCAAAAACATTCAGTACTTC. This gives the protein CASSTGLAKNIQYF.